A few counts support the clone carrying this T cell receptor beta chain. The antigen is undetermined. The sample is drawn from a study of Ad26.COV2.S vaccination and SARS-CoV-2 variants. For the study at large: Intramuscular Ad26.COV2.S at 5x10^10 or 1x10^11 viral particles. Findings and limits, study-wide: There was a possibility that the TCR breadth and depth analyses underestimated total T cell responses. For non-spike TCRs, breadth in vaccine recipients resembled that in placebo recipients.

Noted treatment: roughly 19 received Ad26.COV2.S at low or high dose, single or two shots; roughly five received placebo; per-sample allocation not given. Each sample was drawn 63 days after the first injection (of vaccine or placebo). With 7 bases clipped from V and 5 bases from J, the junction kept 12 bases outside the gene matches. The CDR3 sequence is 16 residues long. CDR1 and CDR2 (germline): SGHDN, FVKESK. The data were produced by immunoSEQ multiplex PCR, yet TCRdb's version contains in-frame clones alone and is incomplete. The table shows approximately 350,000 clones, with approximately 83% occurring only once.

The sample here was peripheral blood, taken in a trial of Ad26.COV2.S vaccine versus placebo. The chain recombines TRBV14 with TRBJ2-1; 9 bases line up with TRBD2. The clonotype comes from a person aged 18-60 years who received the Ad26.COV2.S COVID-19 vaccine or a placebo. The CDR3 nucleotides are TGTGCCAGCAAGAGGGATAGCGGGAGTCTCCACAATGAGCAGTTCTTC. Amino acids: CASKRDSGSLHNEQFF.